Sequencing of this T cell receptor (beta chain) was carried out in a study of T cell changes during pregnancy in multiple sclerosis. V lost 6 bases and J 10 bases, leaving 15 bases between the germline ends. This CDR3 region has 12 residues. Germline-derived CDR1 and CDR2 are MNHNY and SVGAGI (reference sequence). The assay was immunoSEQ multiplex PCR, and TCRdb's table has in-frame clones only and misses some. Of about 60,000 clones listed, approximately 90% are singletons. The TCR sequence derives from a female donor with multiple sclerosis, enrolled in a pregnancy study. Sequences were derived from peripheral blood, sampled in the second trimester of pregnancy. The gene calls are TRBV6-6 and TRBJ1-1, with D tentatively TRBD1 (6 bases). The CDR3 bases are TGTGCCAGCAGAACTCCGGACAGCCGAGCTTTCTTT. This sequence encodes CASRTPDSRAFF.